This TCR beta chain was found in a study of T-cell memory formation after mild COVID-19. TCRdb processed the 5' RACE reads anew with MiXCR; each CDR3 protein has one entry. The sample contains more than 250,000 distinct CDR3 sequences, around 15% of which appear only once. Germline V CDR1 and CDR2: SGHKS, YYEKEE (reference sequence). The CDR3 consists of 18 residues. The V gene lost 0 bases and the J gene lost 0 bases, with 13 bases spanning the gap. This clonotype occurred a few times. Material for sequencing was PBMCs or a T cell subset sorted from them (not recorded which). The chain joins TRBV5-5 to TRBJ2-6; D remains unclear. This clonotype was obtained from a man aged 18 to 35 who had mild COVID-19 (a few samples of this study predate the infection). Cell type and time point are not known. The CDR3 sequence is CASSLAFSPNSGANVLTF. Written as DNA, the CDR3 is TGTGCCAGCAGCTTGGCCTTCAGCCCAAACTCTGGGGCCAACGTCCTGACTTTC. The whole variable domain, filled in from reference TRBV5-5 and TRBJ2-6, reads DAGVTQSPTHLIKTRGQQVTLRCSPISGHKSVSWYQQVLGQGPQFIFQYYEKEERGRGNFPDRFSARQFPNYSSELNVNALLLGDSALYLCASSLAFSPNSGANVLTFGAGSRLTVL.